This T cell receptor beta chain was found in a study of shared clonotypes between healthy human individuals. On sorted subsets, replicate PCRs used 200 to 250 ng DNA, or approximately 33,000 T cell genomes. TCRdb's copy holds only in-frame clones and misses some; the assay was immunoSEQ multiplex PCR. The sample comprises 700,000 or so clones, around 72% of which are singletons, and about 1.7% rests with the top ten. This CDR3 has 14 residues. The germline V gene has CDR1 SGHNT and CDR2 YYREEE (reference sequence). V gave up 4 bases and J gave up 2 bases; unmatched junction bases: 5. The sample was memory CD4+ T cells sorted from blood. Subset: CD45RA-negative fraction. The chain couples TRBV5-4 to TRBJ1-2; 7 nucleotides align to TRBD1. This TCR was sampled from a woman between 25 and 40 years old in good health. The CDR3 DNA reads TGTGCCAGCAGCCGGGAACAGGGGAACTATGGCTACACCTTC. Translated, it gives CASSREQGNYGYTF.